The entry below describes one TCR beta chain. Its specificity is unknown. A multiplex PCR was run with 60 Vbeta primers and 13 Jbeta primers. Data came from immunoSEQ multiplex PCR; TCRdb stores just in-frame clones and leaves some out. There are 150,000 to 250,000 clones in the sample; around 77% occur only once, and 1.5% to 2% lies in the top ten. This sample is part of a study of cytomegalovirus exposure and HLA in healthy donors. Study conclusions and caveats: TCR beta chain V- and J-gene trimming was linked, in a later analysis, to a missense variant in DCLRE1C. One later analysis reportedly identified an Asian-associated ancestry cluster that showed fewer N-insertions than the 666-donor mean.

V trimming: 0 bases; J trimming: 4 bases; junction bases outside the gene matches: 2. Looked up from germline, CDR1 is ENHRY and CDR2 is SYGVKD. The CDR3 is 15 amino acids. Sequencing used PBMCs. This TCR derives from a man under 40 in good health and CMV-seronegative. V gene TRBV10-3 combines with J gene TRBJ2-3; TRBD2 matches at 9 bases. The CDR3: CAISESAGGPDTQYF. CDR3 nucleotide sequence: TGTGCCATCAGTGAGTCGGCGGGAGGGCCAGATACGCAGTATTTT.